These T cell receptor beta chains were read from a single sample in a study of OX40 agonist ivuxolimab in advanced cancers. The table came from immunoSEQ multiplex PCR; TCRdb's copy has only in-frame clones and leaves some out. In the table there are around 65,000 clones, around 90% of which are singletons. The sample was CD4+ or CD8+ T cells sorted from blood, taken in a trial of the OX40 agonist ivuxolimab. Every receptor here comes from an adult with an advanced solid tumor such as melanoma, head and neck, liver or kidney cancer. Each CDR3 is given with its conserved first and last residue. The size of a clone is reported for some rows only, either as once, few or many, or as a class for expanded clones.

size	J	length	V	CDR3
-	TRBJ2-3	14	TRBV6-4	CASSVDRGTDTQYF
-	TRBJ2-6	16	TRBV5-1	CASSSEGKAGANVLTF
-	TRBJ1-1	13	TRBV27	CASSLGGNTEAFF
-	TRBJ2-2	17	TRBV18	CASSPGGARVHTGELFF
-	TRBJ2-3	13	TRBV6-5	CASSTTSTDTQYF
once	TRBJ1-5	15	TRBV7-9	CASSLQGGNNQPQHF
-	TRBJ2-1	16	TRBV29-1	CSVAPPGSSSYNEQFF
-	TRBJ2-6	17	TRBV7-2	CASSFRGRGPGANVLTF
-	TRBJ2-4	17	TRBV18	CASSPPTGTLAKNIQYF
-	TRBJ2-6	15	TRBV7-3	CASSPRLAGANVLTF
-	TRBJ2-3	14	TRBV27	CASSFLAGSDTQYF
-	TRBJ1-5	16	TRBV15	CATSRDPPGVNQPQHF
-	TRBJ2-7	12	TRBV29-1	CSVDGQGYEQYF
-	TRBJ2-2	14	TRBV28	CASSPPVLPGELFF
-	TRBJ1-1	14	TRBV6-6	CASSLPIGNTEAFF
-	TRBJ2-2	17	TRBV5-4	CASSRGLQGANTGELFF
-	TRBJ2-1	15	TRBV28	CASSLSGRAVNEQFF
-	TRBJ1-2	12	TRBV28	CASTPTEGGYTF
-	TRBJ2-7	15	TRBV4-2	CASSPGLAGTYEQYF
-	TRBJ2-1	13	TRBV5-1	CASPGAGAQEQFF
few	TRBJ2-2	17	TRBV19	CASSIDLGRVATGELFF
-	TRBJ2-1	16	TRBV14	CASSQGGLAGVNEQFF
-	TRBJ2-7	11	TRBV19	CASSNRREQYF
-	TRBJ1-2	12	TRBV29-1	CSVRTDNYGYTF
-	TRBJ2-2	12	TRBV7-3	CASSLLPGELFF
-	TRBJ1-4	14	TRBV7-7	CASSPGTGKEKLFF
-	TRBJ2-5	13	TRBV15	CATEYRGAETQYF
-	TRBJ2-7	14	TRBV2	CASVTSGRAAEQYF
-	TRBJ1-4	17	TRBV4-3	CASSQDRQVDYNEKLFF
once	TRBJ1-2	15	TRBV11-3	CASSTAGTGIYGYTF
-	TRBJ2-3	15	TRBV5-5	CASSLGTLSTDTQYF
-	TRBJ1-4	13	TRBV19	CASSTRGAEKLFF
-	TRBJ1-1	12	TRBV7-9	CASGSANTEAFF
-	TRBJ2-1	19	TRBV15	CATRAEIWVAGGPRGEQFF
-	TRBJ2-1	15	TRBV11-1	CASSLGRDTYNEQFF
-	TRBJ2-1	14	TRBV4-3	CASSPGTGGVEQFF
-	TRBJ2-3	14	TRBV7-2	CASRLAGVTDTQYF
-	TRBJ2-3	14	TRBV11-2	CASSWTSGTDTQYF
-	TRBJ2-1	15	TRBV28	CASSRLGGGDNEQFF
-	TRBJ2-7	12	TRBV11-3	CASSRADYEQYF
once	TRBJ2-6	13	TRBV4-1	CASSVPWANVLTF
-	TRBJ2-5	16	TRBV4-1	CASSQEGLAGVETQYF